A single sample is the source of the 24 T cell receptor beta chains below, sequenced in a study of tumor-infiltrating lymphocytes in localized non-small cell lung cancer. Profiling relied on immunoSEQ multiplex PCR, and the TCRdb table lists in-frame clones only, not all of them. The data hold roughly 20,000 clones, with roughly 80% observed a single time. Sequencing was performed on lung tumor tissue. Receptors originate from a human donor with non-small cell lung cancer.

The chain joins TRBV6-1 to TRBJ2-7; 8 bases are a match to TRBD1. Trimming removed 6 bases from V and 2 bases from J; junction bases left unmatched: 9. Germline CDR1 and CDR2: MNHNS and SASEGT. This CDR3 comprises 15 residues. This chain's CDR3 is CASRAGTGPAYEQYF. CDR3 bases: TGTGCCAGCAGGGCCGGGACAGGCCCAGCCTACGAGCAGTACTTC.

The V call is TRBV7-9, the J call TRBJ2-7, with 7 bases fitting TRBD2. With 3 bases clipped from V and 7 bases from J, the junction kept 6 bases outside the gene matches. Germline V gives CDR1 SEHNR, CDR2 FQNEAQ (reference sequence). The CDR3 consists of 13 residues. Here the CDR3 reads CASSFGLEGEQYF. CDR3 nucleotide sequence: TGTGCCAGCAGCTTCGGACTAGAGGGTGAGCAGTACTTC.

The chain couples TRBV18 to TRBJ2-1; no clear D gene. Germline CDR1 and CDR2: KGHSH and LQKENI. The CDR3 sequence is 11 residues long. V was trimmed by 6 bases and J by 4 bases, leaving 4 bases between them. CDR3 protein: CASSEYNEQFF. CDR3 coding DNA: TGTGCCAGCTCTGAATACAATGAGCAGTTCTTC.

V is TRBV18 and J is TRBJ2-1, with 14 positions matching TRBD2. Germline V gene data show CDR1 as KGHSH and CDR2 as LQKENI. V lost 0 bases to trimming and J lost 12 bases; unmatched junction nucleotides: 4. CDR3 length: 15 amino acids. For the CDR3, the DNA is TGTGCCAGCTCACCACCGGGACTAGCGGGAGTTGGGCAGTTCTTC. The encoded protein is CASSPPGLAGVGQFF.

CDR3: CAWRREPNEKLFF. The CDR3 DNA sequence: TGTGCCTGGAGGAGGGAACCTAATGAAAAACTGTTTTTT. The chain employs TRBV30 and TRBJ1-4; D is unresolved. V lost 3 bases, J lost 3 bases, and 8 bases lay in between. CDR1 is GTSNPN, CDR2 SVGIG, per germline (reference sequence). This CDR3 is built from 13 residues.

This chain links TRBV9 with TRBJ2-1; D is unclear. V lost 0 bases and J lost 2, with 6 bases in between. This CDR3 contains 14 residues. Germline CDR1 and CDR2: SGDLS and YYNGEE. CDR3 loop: CASSVGGTYNEQFF. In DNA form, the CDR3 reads TGTGCCAGCAGCGTAGGGGGTACCTACAATGAGCAGTTCTTC. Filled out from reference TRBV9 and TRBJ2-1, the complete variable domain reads DSGVTQTPKHLITATGQRVTLRCSPRSGDLSVYWYQQSLDQGLQFLIQYYNGEERAKGNILERFSAQQFPDLHSELNLSSLELGDSALYFCASSVGGTYNEQFFGPGTRLTVL.

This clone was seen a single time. The CDR3 DNA sequence: TGCGCCAGCAGTGAGTCCGCGCCGCAGTATTTT. Its protein product is CASSESAPQYF. This chain joins TRBV10-2 and TRBJ2-3; D remains ambiguous. The V gene lost 0 bases and the J gene lost 10 bases, with 5 bases spanning the gap. The CDR3 is made up of 11 amino acids. CDR1 WSHSY and CDR2 SAAADI come from the germline V gene.

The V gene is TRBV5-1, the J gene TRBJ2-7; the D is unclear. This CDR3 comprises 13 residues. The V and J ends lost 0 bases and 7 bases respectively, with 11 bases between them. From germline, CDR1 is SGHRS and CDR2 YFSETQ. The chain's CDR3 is CASSLDRLGEQYF. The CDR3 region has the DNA TGCGCCAGCAGCTTGGATAGGCTCGGGGAGCAGTACTTC.

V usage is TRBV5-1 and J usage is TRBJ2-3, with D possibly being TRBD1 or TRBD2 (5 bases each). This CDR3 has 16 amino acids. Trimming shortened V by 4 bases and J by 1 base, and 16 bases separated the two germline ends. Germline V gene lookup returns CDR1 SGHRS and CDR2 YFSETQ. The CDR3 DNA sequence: TGCGCCAGCAGCCTCACCCCGGGGCCTCGCACAGATACGCAGTATTTT. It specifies CASSLTPGPRTDTQYF.

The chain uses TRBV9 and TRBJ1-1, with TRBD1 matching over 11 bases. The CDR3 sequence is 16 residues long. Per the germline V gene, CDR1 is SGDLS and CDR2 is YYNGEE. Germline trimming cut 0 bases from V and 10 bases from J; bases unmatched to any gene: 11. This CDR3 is CASSVALDGQGAGAFF. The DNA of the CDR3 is TGTGCCAGCAGCGTAGCTCTAGACGGACAGGGGGCTGGAGCTTTCTTT.

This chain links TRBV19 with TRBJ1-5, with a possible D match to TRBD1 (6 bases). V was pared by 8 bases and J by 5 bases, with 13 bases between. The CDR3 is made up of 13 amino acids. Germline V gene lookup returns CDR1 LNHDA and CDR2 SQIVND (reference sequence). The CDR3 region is CASRRGRDQPQHF. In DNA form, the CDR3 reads TGTGCCAGTCGTAGGGGGAGGGATCAGCCCCAGCATTTT.

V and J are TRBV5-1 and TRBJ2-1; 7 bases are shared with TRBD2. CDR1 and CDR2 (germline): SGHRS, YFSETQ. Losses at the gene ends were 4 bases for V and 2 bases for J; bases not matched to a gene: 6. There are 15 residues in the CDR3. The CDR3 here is CASSPTAGTYNEQFF. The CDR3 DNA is TGCGCCAGCAGCCCGACAGCGGGAACCTACAATGAGCAGTTCTTC.

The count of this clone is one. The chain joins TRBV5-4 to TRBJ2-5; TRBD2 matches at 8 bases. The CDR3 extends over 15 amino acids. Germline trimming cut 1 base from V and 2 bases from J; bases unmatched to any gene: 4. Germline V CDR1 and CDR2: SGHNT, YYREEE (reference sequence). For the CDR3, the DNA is TGTGCCAGCAGCTTGATTTCGGGGGGGCAAGAGACCCAGTACTTC. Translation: CASSLISGGQETQYF.

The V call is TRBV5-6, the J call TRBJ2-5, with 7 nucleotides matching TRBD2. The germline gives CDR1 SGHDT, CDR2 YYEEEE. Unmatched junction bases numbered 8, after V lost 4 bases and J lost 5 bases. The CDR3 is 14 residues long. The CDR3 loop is CASSDAAGGETQYF. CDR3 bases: TGTGCCAGCAGCGACGCAGCCGGGGGGGAGACCCAGTACTTC.

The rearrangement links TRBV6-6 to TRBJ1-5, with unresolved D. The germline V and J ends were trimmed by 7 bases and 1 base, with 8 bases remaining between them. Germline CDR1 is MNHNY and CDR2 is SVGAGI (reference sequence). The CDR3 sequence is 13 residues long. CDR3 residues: CASKYSSNQPQHF. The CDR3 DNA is TGTGCCAGCAAGTACTCAAGCAATCAGCCCCAGCATTTT.

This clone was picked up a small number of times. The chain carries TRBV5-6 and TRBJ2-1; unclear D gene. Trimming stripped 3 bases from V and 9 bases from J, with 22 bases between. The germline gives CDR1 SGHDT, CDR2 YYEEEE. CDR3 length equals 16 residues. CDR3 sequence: CASSSETAAKQSEQFF. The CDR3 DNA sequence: TGTGCCAGCAGCTCCGAAACGGCAGCGAAACAAAGTGAGCAGTTCTTC.

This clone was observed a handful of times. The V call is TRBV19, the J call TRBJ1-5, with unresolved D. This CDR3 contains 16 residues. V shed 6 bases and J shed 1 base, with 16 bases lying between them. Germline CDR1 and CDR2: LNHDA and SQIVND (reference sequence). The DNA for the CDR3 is TGTGCCAGTAGCGTGAACATCCACATGAGCAATCAGCCCCAGCATTTT. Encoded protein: CASSVNIHMSNQPQHF.

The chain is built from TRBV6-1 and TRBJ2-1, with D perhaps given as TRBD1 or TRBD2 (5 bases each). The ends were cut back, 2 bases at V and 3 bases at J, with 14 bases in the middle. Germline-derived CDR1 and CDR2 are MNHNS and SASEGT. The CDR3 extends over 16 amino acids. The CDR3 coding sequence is TGTGCCAGCAGTGAACGGGGCCGGGTCTACTACAATGAGCAGTTCTTC. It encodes CASSERGRVYYNEQFF.

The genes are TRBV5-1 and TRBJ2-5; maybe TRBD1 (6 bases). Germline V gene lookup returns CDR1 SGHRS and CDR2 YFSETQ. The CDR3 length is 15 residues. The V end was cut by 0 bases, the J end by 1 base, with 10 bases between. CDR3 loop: CASSLGDISQETQYF. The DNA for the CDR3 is TGCGCCAGCAGCTTGGGGGACATATCCCAAGAGACCCAGTACTTC.

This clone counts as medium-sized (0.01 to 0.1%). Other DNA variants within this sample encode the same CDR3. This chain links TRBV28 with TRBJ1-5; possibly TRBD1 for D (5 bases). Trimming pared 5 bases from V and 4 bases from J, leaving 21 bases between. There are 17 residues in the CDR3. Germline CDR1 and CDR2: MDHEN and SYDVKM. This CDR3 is CASSKTAGNVGNQPQHF. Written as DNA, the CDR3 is TGTGCCAGCAGTAAAACGGCAGGGAATGTCGGGAATCAGCCCCAGCATTTT.

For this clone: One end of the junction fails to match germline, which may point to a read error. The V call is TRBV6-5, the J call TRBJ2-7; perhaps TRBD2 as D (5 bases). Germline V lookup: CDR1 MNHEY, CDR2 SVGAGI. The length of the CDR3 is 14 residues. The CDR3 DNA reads TGTGCCAGCAGGTCCTTTTCCGGGGTCAACGATCAGTACTTC. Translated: CASRSFSGVNDQYF.

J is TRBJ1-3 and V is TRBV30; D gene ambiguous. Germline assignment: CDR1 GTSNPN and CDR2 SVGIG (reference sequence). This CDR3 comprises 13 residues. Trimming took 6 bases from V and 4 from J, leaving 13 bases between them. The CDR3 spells CACNSGWGNTIYF. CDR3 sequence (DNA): TGTGCCTGCAACTCGGGGTGGGGAAACACCATATATTTT.

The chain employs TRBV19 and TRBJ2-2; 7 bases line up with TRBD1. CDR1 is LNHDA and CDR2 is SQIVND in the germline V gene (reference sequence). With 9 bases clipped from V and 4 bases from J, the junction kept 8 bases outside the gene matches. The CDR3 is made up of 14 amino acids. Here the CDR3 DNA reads TGTGCCAGCCACTACAGGGGTCCCACCGGGGAGCTGTTTTTT. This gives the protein CASHYRGPTGELFF. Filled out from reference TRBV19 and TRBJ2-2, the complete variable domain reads DGGITQSPKYLFRKEGQNVTLSCEQNLNHDAMYWYRQDPGQGLRLIYYSQIVNDFQKGDIAEGYSVSREKKESFPLTVTSAQKNPTAFYLCASHYRGPTGELFFGEGSRLTVL.

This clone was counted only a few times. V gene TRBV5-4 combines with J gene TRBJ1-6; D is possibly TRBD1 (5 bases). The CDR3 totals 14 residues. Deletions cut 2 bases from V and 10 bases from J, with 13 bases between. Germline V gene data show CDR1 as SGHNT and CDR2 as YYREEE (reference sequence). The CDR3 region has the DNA TGTGCCAGCAGCTTTTCGGCGGGGCCCTCACCCCTCCACTTT. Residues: CASSFSAGPSPLHF.